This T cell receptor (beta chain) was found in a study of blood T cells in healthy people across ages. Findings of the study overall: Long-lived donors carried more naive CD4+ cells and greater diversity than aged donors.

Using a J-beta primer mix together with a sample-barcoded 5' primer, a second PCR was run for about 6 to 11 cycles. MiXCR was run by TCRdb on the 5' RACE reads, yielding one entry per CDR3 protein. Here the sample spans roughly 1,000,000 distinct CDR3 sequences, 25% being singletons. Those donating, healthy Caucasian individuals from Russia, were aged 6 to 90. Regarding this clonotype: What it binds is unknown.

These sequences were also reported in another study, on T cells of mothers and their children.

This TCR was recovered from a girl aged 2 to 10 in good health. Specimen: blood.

In DNA, the CDR3 is TGCAGTGCTAGAGACTCCTTTTACCAAGAGACCCAGTACTTC. It is translated as CSARDSFYQETQYF. The chain is built from TRBV20-1 and TRBJ2-5; D uncertain. Germline CDR1 reads DFQATT; CDR2 reads SNEGSKA (reference sequence). This CDR3 is 14 amino acids long. The V and J ends lost 0 bases and 0 bases respectively, with 8 bases between them.